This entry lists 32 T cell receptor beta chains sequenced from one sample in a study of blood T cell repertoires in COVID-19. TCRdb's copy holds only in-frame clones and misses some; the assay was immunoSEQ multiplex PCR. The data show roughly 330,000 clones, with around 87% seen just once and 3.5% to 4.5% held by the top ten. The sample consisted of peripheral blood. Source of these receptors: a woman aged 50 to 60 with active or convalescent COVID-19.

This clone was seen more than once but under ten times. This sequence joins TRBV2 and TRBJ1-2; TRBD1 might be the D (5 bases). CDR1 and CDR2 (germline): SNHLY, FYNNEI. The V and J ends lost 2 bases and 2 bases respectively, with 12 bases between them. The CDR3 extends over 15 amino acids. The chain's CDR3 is CASSELGTENYGYTF. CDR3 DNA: TGTGCCAGCAGTGAATTGGGGACTGAAAACTATGGCTACACCTTC.

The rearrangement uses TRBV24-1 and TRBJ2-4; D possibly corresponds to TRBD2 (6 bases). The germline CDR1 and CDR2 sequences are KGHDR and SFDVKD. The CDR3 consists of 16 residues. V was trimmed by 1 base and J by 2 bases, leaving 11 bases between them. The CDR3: CATSDLGGKPKNIQYF. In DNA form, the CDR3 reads TGTGCCACCAGTGATTTAGGAGGGAAACCCAAAAACATTCAGTACTTC.

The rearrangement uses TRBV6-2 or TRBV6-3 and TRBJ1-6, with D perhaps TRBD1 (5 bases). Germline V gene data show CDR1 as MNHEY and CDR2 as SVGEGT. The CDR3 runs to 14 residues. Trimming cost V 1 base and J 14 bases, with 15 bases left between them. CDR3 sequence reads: CASSYFGDGGALHF. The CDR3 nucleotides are TGTGCCAGCAGTTACTTCGGAGATGGAGGGGCCCTCCACTTT.

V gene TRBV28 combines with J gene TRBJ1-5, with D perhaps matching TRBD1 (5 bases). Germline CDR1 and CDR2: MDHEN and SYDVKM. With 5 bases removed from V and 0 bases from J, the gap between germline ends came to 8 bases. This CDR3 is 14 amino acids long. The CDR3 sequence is CASSGGDSNQPQHF. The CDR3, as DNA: TGTGCCAGCAGTGGAGGGGATAGCAATCAGCCCCAGCATTTT.

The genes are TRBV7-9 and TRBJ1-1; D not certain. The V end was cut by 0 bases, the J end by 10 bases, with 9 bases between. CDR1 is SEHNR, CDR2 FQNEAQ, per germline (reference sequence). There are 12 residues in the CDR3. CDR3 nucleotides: TGTGCCAGCAGCTTAGCGGAGGAGGGAGCTTTCTTT. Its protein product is CASSLAEEGAFF.

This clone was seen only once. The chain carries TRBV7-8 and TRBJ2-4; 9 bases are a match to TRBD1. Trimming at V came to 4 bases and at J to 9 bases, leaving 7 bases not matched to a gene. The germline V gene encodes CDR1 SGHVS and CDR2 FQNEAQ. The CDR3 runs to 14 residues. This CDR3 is CASSSGQGGGIQYF. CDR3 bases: TGTGCCAGCAGCTCGGGACAGGGAGGAGGCATTCAGTACTTC.

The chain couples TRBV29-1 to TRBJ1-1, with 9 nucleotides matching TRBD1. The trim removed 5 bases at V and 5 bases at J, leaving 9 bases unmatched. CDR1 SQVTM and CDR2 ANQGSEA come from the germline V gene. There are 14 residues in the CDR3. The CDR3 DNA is TGCAGCGTTTGGAGGGACAGGGCCGGGACTGAAGCTTTCTTT. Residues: CSVWRDRAGTEAFF.

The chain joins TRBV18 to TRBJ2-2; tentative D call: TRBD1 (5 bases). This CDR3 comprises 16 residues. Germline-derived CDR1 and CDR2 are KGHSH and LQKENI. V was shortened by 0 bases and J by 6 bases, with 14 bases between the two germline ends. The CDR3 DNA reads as TGTGCCAGCTCACCACCGTTTGGCCAGGGTCCCGGGGAGCTGTTTTTT. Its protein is CASSPPFGQGPGELFF. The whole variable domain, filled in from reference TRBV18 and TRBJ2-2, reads NAGVMQNPRHLVRRRGQEARLRCSPMKGHSHVYWYRQLPEEGLKFMVYLQKENIIDESGMPKERFSAEFPKEGPSILRIQQVVRGDSAAYFCASSPPFGQGPGELFFGEGSRLTVL.

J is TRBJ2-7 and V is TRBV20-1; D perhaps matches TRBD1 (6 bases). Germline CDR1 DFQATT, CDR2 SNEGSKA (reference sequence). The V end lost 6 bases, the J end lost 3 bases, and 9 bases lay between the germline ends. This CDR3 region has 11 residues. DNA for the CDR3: TGCAGTGCCGTGGACAGCTACGAGCAGTACTTC. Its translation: CSAVDSYEQYF.

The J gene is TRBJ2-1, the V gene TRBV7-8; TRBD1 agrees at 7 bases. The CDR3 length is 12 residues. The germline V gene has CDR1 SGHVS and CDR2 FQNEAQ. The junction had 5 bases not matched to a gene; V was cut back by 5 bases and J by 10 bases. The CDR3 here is CASSRTGGEQFF. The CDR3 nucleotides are TGTGCCAGCAGCCGGACAGGCGGAGAGCAGTTCTTC.

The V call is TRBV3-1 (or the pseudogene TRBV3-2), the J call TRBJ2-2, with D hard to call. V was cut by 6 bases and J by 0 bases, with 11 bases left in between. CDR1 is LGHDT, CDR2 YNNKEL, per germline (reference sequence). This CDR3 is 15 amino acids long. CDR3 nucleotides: TGTGCCAGCAGATCCCTAGTAGCGAACACCGGGGAGCTGTTTTTT. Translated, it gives CASRSLVANTGELFF.

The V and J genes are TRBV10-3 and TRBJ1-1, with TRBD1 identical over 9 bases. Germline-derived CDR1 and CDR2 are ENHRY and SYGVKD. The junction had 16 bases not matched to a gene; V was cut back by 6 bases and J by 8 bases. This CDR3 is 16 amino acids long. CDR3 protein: CAIRLGQGSMDWEAFF. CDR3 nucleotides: TGTGCCATCAGGCTAGGACAGGGGAGTATGGACTGGGAAGCTTTCTTT.

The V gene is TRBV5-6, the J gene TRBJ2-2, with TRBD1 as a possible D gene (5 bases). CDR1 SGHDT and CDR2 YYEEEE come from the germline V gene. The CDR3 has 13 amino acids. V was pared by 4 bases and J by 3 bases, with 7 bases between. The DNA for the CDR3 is TGTGCCAGCAGCCCGACAGACACCGGGGAGCTGTTTTTT. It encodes CASSPTDTGELFF.

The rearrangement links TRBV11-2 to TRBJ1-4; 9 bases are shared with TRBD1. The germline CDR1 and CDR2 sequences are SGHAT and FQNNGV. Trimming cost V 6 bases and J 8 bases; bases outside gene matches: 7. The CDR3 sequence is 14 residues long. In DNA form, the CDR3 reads TGTGCCAGCAGTTCCACAGGGGGCCTAGAAAAACTGTTTTTT. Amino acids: CASSSTGGLEKLFF.

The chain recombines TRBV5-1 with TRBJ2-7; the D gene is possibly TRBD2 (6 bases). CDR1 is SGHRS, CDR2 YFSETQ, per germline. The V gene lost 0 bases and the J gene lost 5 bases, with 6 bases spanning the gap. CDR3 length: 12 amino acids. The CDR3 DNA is TGCGCCAGCAGCTTGGGCGGGGACGAGCAGTACTTC. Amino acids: CASSLGGDEQYF.

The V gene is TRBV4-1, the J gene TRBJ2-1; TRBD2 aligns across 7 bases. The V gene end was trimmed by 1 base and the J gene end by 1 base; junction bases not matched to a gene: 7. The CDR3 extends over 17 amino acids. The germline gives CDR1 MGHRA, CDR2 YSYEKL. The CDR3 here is CASSQVRTSGSYNEQFF. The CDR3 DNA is TGCGCCAGCAGCCAAGTCAGGACTAGTGGGTCCTACAATGAGCAGTTCTTC.

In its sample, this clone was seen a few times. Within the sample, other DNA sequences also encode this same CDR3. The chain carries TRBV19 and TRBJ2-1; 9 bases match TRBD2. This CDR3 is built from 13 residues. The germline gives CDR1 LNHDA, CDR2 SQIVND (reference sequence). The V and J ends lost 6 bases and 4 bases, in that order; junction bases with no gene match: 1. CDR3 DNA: TGTGCCAGTAGGCTAGCGGGATACAATGAGCAGTTCTTC. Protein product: CASRLAGYNEQFF.

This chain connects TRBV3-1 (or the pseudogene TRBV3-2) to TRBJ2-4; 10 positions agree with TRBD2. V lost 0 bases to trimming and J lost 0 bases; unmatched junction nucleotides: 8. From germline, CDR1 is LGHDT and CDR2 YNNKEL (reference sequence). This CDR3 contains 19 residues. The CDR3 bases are TGTGCCAGCAGCCAAGATCGAGGACTAGCGGACCGAGCCAAAAACATTCAGTACTTC. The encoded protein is CASSQDRGLADRAKNIQYF.

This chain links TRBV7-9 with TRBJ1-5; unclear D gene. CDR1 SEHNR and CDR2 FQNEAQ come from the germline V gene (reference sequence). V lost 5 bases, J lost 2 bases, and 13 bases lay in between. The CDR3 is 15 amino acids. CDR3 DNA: TGTGCCAGCAGCGAAGGGAGCGTGCGCAATCAGCCCCAGCATTTT. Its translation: CASSEGSVRNQPQHF.

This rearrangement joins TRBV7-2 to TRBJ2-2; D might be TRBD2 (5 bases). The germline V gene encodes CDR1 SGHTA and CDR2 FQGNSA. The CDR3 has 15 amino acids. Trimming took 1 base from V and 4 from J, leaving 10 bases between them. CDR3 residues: CASSLVARGTGELFF. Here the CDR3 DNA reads TGTGCCAGCAGCTTAGTTGCACGGGGCACCGGGGAGCTGTTTTTT.

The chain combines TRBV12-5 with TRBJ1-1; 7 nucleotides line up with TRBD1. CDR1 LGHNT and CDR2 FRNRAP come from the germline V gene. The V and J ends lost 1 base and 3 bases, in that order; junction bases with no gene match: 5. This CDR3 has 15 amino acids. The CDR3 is CASGLEARGYTEAFF. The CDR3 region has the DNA TGTGCTAGTGGTTTGGAGGCCAGGGGGTACACTGAAGCTTTCTTT.

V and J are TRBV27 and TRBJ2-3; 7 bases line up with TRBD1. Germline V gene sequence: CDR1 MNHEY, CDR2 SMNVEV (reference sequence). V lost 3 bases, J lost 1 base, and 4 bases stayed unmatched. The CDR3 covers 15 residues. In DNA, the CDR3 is TGTGCCAGCAGTTTCCCTGGACAGGGCACAGATACGCAGTATTTT. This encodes CASSFPGQGTDTQYF.

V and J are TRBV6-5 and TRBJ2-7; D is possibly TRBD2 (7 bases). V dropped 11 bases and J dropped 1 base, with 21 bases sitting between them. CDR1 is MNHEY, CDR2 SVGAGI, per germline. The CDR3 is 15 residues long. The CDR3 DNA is TGTGCCGCGGGTGAGGGGGGGATTAGTTCCTACGAGCAGTACTTC. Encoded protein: CAAGEGGISSYEQYF.

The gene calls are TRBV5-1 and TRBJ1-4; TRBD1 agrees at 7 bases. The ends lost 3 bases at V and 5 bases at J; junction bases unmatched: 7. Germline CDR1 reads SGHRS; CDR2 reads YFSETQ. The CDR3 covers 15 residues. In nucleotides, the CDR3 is TGCGCCAGCAGCTCCGACAGGGCTTGGAATGAAAAACTGTTTTTT. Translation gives CASSSDRAWNEKLFF. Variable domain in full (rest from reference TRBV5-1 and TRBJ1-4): KAGVTQTPRYLIKTRGQQVTLSCSPISGHRSVSWYQQTPGQGLQFLFEYFSETQRNKGNFPGRFSGRQFSNSRSEMNVSTLELGDSALYLCASSSDRAWNEKLFFGSGTQLSVL.

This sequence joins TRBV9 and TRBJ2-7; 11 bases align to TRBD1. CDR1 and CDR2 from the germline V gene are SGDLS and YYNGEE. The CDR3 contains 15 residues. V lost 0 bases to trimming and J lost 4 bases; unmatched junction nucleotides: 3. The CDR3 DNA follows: TGTGCCAGCAGCGTAGGGGACAGGGGGATTTACGAGCAGTACTTC. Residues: CASSVGDRGIYEQYF. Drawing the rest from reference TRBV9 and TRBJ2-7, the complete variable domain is DSGVTQTPKHLITATGQRVTLRCSPRSGDLSVYWYQQSLDQGLQFLIQYYNGEERAKGNILERFSAQQFPDLHSELNLSSLELGDSALYFCASSVGDRGIYEQYFGPGTRLTVT.

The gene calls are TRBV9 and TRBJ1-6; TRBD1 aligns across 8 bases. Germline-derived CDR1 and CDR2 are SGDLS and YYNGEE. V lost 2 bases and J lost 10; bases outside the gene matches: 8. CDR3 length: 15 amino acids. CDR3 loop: CASSVSDRGGSPLHF. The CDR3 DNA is TGTGCCAGCAGCGTCTCTGACAGGGGAGGGTCACCCCTCCACTTT.

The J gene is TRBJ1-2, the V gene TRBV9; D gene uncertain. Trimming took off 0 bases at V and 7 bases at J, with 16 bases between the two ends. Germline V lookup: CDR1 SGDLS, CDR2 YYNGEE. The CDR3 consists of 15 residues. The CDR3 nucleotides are TGTGCCAGCAGCGTAGAGCCGACCCCGGCGGGTGGCTACACCTTC. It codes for CASSVEPTPAGGYTF. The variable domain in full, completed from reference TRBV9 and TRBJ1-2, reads DSGVTQTPKHLITATGQRVTLRCSPRSGDLSVYWYQQSLDQGLQFLIQYYNGEERAKGNILERFSAQQFPDLHSELNLSSLELGDSALYFCASSVEPTPAGGYTFGSGTRLTVV.

This chain's CDR3 is CASSFSPDTEAFF. The CDR3 DNA sequence: TGTGCCAGCAGCTTTTCCCCGGACACTGAAGCTTTCTTT. V gene TRBV5-4 combines with J gene TRBJ1-1; D unresolved. The germline gives CDR1 SGHNT, CDR2 YYREEE (reference sequence). V lost 2 bases and J 3 bases, leaving 8 bases between the germline ends. The CDR3 length is 13 residues.

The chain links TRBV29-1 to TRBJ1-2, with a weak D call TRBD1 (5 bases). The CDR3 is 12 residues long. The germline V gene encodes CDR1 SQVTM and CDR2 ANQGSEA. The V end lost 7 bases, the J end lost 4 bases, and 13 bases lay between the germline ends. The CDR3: CSALYRSYGYTF. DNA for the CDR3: TGCAGCGCCCTGTACAGGTCCTATGGCTACACCTTC.

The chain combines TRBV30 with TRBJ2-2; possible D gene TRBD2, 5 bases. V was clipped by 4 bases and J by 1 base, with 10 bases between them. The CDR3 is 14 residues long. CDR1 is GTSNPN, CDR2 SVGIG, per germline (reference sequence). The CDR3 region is CAWTGLLNTGELFF. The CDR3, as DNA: TGTGCCTGGACCGGACTCTTGAACACCGGGGAGCTGTTTTTT.

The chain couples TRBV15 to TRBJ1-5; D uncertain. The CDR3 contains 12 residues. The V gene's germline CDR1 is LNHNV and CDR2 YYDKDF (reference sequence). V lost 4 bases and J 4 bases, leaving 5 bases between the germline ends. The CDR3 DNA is TGTGCCACCAGCATCGGGAATCAGCCCCAGCATTTT. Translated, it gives CATSIGNQPQHF.

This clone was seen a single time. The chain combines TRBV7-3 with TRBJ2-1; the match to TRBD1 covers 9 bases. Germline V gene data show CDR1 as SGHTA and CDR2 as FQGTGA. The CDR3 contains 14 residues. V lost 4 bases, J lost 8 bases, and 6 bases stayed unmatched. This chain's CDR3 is CASSSGQGFDEQFF. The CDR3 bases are TGTGCCAGCAGCTCGGGACAGGGATTTGATGAGCAGTTCTTC.